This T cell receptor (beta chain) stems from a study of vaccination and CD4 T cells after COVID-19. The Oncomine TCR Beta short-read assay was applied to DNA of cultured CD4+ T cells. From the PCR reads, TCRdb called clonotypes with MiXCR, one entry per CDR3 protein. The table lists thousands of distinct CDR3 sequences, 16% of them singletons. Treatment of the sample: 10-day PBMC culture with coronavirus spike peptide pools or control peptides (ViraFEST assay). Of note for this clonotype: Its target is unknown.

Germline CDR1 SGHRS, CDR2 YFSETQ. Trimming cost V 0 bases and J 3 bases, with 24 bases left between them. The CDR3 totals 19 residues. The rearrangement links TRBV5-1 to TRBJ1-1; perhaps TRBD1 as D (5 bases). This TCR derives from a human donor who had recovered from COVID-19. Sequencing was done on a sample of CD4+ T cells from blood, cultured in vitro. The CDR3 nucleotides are TGCGCCAGCAGCTTGGTGGCTACCATAGCCGCGGGGGACTACACTGAAGCTTTCTTT. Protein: CASSLVATIAAGDYTEAFF.